This is a list of T cell receptor beta chains from one sample in a study of T cells in tumors after PD-1 blockade. Sequencing was performed with immunoSEQ multiplex PCR; in TCRdb, only in-frame clones are kept and a portion is missing. Here the sample spans some 8,200 clones, about 62% being singletons. Specimen: tumor tissue, collected after anti-PD-1 treatment. Every receptor here comes from a human donor with basal cell carcinoma. CDR3s include the opening cysteine and the closing phenylalanine or tryptophan. A D gene is named only where the DNA matches it firmly. Some rows mark clone size as missing; the rest say once, few, many or name a class of expanded clone.

TRBD1	TRBV7-2	few	TRBJ1-1	CASSLTGFNTEAFF	TGTGCCAGCAGTTTGACAGGGTTTAACACTGAAGCTTTCTTT
TRBD1	TRBV27	.	TRBJ1-6	CASRHDREGSPLHF	TGTGCCAGCAGACACGACAGGGAGGGCTCACCCCTCCACTTT
.	TRBV30	.	TRBJ2-4	CAWSHPGNIQYF	TGTGCCTGGAGTCACCCAGGGAACATTCAGTACTTC
TRBD2	TRBV5-4	.	TRBJ2-5	CASSPTSGGGQETQYF	TGTGCCAGCAGCCCGACTAGCGGGGGGGGGCAAGAGACCCAGTACTTC
TRBD1	TRBV28	once	TRBJ2-7	CASSFGTGDEQYF	TGTGCCAGCAGTTTCGGGACAGGGGACGAGCAGTACTTC
.	TRBV5-1	.	TRBJ2-7	CASSLALAGREQYF	TGCGCCAGCAGCTTGGCTCTGGCGGGACGCGAGCAGTACTTC
TRBD2	TRBV27	.	TRBJ2-2	CASGEVRGGAGELFF	TGTGCCAGCGGCGAGGTACGGGGGGGCGCCGGGGAGCTGTTTTTT
.	TRBV7-9	.	TRBJ1-1	CASSLDIQVYEAFF	TGTGCCAGCAGCTTGGATATACAGGTGTATGAAGCTTTCTTT
TRBD1	TRBV6-5	.	TRBJ2-7	CASRGQGLTYEQYF	TGTGCCAGCCGGGGACAGGGCCTTACCTACGAGCAGTACTTC
.	TRBV12-3/TRBV12-4	.	TRBJ1-1	CASSLPTNTEAFF	TGTGCCAGCAGTTTACCGACGAACACTGAAGCTTTCTTT
TRBD1	TRBV19	medium-sized	TRBJ2-1	CASSGTGVNEQFF	TGTGCAAGCTCCGGAACAGGGGTCAATGAGCAGTTCTTC
.	TRBV30	.	TRBJ2-2	CAMLGGQNTGELFF	TGTGCCATGCTAGGGGGGCAGAACACCGGGGAGCTGTTTTTT
.	TRBV9	few	TRBJ1-3	CASSVDGHPLAGNTIYF	TGTGCCAGCAGCGTAGACGGACACCCTCTCGCTGGAAACACCATATATTTT
.	TRBV2	.	TRBJ2-3	CASSVQGLSTDTQYF	TGTGCCAGCAGTGTACAGGGCCTTAGCACAGATACGCAGTATTTT
.	TRBV5-5	.	TRBJ2-7	CASSEDSHSYEQYF	TGTGCCAGCAGCGAAGACAGTCACTCCTACGAGCAGTACTTC
TRBD1	TRBV19	.	TRBJ2-3	CASSIGDRVGDTQYF	TGTGCCAGTAGTATAGGGGACAGGGTTGGAGATACGCAGTATTTT